This TCR beta chain is drawn from a study of T cell changes during pregnancy in multiple sclerosis. The CDR3 sequence is 16 residues long. In germline, CDR1 is MDHEN, CDR2 SYDVKM. Trimming took 3 bases from V and 6 from J, leaving 18 bases between them. Measured with immunoSEQ multiplex PCR; TCRdb has only the in-frame clones, and not every one. The sample consists of more than 55,000 clones, approximately 94% of them appearing once. The sequence was obtained from a female donor with multiple sclerosis, enrolled in a pregnancy study. The material was CD8+ T cells from peripheral blood mononuclear cells, obtained after pregnancy. The genes are TRBV28 and TRBJ2-1; D is perhaps TRBD2 (5 bases). The CDR3 DNA is TGTGCCAGCAGTTTGTCCGCTTTTGGGGAGTTCAATGAGCAGTTCTTC. It translates to CASSLSAFGEFNEQFF.